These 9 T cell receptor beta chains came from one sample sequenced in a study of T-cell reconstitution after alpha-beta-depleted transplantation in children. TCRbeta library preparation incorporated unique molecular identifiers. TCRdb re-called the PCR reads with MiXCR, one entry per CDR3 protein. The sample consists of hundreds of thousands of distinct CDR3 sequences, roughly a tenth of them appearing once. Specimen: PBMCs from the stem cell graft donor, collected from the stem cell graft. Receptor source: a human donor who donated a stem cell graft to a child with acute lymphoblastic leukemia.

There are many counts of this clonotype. This CDR3 is CSARGTSGNTIYF. The CDR3 DNA follows: TGCAGTGCTAGAGGGACCTCTGGAAACACCATATATTTT. The chain recombines TRBV20-1 with TRBJ1-3; D is ambiguous. Germline assignment: CDR1 DFQATT and CDR2 SNEGSKA (reference sequence). The length of the CDR3 is 13 residues. Trimming took 1 base from V and 0 from J, leaving 4 bases between them.

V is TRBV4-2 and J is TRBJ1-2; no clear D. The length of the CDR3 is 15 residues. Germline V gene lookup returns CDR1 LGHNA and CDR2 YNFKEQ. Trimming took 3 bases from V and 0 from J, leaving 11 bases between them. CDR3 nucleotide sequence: TGTGCCAGCAGCCATCACCATCTTGCTAACTATGGCTACACCTTC. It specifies CASSHHHLANYGYTF.

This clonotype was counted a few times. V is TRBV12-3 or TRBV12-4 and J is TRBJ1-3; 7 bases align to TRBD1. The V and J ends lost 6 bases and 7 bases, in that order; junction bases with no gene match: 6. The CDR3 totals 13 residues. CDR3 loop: CASRLTGSNTIYF. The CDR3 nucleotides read TGTGCCAGCAGATTGACAGGGTCGAACACCATATATTTT.

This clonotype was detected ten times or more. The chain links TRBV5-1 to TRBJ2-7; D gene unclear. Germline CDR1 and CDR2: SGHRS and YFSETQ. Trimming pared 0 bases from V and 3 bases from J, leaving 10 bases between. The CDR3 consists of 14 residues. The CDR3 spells CASSLGGSVYEQYF. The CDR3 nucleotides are TGCGCCAGCAGCTTGGGCGGCAGCGTCTACGAGCAGTACTTC.

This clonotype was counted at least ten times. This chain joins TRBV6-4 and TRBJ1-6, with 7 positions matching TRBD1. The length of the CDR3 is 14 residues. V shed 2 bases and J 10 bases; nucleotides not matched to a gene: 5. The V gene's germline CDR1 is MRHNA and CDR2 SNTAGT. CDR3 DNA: TGTGCCAGCAGTGACCGACAGGGACAATCACCCCTCCACTTT. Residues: CASSDRQGQSPLHF.

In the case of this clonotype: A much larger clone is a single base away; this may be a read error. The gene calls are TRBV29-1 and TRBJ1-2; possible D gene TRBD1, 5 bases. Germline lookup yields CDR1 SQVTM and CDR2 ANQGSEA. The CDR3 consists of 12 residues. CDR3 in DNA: TGCACCGTGCTTGAGCAGGGTGACGGCTACACCTTC. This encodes CTVLEQGDGYTF.

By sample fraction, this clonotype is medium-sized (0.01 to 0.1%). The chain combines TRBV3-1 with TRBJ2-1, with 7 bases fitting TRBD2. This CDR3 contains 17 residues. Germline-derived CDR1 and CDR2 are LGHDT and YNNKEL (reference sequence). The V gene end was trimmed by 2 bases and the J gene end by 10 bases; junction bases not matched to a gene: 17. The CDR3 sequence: CASSQLRDYPTVKEQFF. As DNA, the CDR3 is TGTGCCAGCAGCCAACTCCGGGACTACCCGACGGTAAAGGAGCAGTTCTTC.

CDR3 region: CASSFLAGGTSTDTQYF. Written as DNA, the CDR3 is TGTGCCAGCAGCTTTCTCGCGGGGGGAACTAGCACAGATACGCAGTATTTT. V gene TRBV7-2 combines with J gene TRBJ2-3; 8 bases map to TRBD2. CDR1 and CDR2 from the germline V gene are SGHTA and FQGNSA. The trim removed 3 bases at V and 0 bases at J, leaving 8 bases unmatched. CDR3 size: 17 residues.

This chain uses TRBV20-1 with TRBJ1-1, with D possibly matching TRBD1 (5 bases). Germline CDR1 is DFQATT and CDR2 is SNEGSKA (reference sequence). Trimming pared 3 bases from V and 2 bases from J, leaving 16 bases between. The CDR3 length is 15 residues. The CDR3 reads CSASPRPGVNTEAFF. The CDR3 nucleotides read TGCAGTGCTAGTCCACGCCCGGGGGTTAACACTGAAGCTTTCTTT.